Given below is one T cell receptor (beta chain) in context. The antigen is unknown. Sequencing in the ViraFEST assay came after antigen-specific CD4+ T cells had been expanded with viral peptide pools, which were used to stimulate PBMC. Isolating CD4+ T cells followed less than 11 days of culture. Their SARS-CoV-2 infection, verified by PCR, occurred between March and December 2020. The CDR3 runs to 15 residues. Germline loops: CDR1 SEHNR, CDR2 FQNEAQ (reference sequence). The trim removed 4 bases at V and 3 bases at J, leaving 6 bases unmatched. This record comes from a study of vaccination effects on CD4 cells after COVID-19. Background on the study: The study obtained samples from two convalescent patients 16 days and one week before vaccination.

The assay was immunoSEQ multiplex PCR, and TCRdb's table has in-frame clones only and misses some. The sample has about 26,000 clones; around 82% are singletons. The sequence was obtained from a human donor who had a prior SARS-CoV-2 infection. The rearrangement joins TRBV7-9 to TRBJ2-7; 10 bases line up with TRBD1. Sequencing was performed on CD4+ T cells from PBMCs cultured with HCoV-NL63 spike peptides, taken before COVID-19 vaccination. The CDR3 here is CASSWIRTGGYEQYF. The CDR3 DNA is TGTGCCAGCAGCTGGATACGGACAGGGGGCTACGAGCAGTACTTC.